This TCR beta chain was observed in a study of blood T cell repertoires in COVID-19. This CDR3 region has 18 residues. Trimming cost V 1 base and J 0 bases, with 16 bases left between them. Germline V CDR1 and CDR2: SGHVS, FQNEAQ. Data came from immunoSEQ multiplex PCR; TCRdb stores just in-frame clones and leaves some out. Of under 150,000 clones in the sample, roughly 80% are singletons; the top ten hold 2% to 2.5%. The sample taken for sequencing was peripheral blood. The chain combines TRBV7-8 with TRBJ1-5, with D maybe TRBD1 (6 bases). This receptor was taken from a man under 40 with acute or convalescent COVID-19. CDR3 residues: CASSLGGQFEGSNQPQHF. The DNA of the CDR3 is TGTGCCAGCAGCTTAGGAGGACAGTTTGAGGGTAGCAATCAGCCCCAGCATTTT.